This T cell receptor beta chain stems from a study of T cell responses to AZD1222 COVID-19 vaccine. General study points: Clonal diversity was possibly underestimated, and white British individuals and females predominated among donors.

On this clone itself: Its antigen is still unknown.

Clones were sequenced by immunoSEQ multiplex PCR, and TCRdb holds only the in-frame ones, with some missing. The repertoire consists of 120,000 or so clones, with around 90% occurring once and the leading ten covering about 29%. CDR3 size: 14 residues. Germline values: CDR1 LGHDT, CDR2 YNNKEL (reference sequence). V lost 1 base to trimming and J lost 5 bases, with 9 bases between them. The sequence was obtained from an adult in good health. J is TRBJ1-5 and V is TRBV3-1 (or the pseudogene TRBV3-2); TRBD1 is a possible D gene (5 bases). The sample was peripheral blood, taken on day 0 of AZD1222 vaccination. Here the CDR3 DNA reads TGTGCCAGCAGCCAAGGGGGGGAGGATCAGCCCCAGCATTTT. Its translation is CASSQGGEDQPQHF.